The clone carrying this T cell receptor (beta chain) came up many times. The antigen is unknown. These data originate in a study of prognosis after radiotherapy for stage I lung cancer. Overall study: Adenocarcinoma occurred in roughly 11 patients and squamous cell carcinoma in 6 or 7. Radiotherapy: SBRT, 3 to 5 fractions, biologically effective dose at least 100 Gy. Study-level points and caveats: Reports indicated that TRBV and TRBJ gene usage differed between patients with and without metastases, including differences in several V and a couple of J genes after SBRT. Following stereotactic body radiation therapy, patients who went on to develop distant metastases had lower Shannon entropy.

Two-round multiplex PCR on genomic DNA was the method by which TCR beta CDR3 was amplified. With primers specific to each TRBV and TRBJ gene, the first-round PCR was performed. Using its own MiXCR run on the multiplex PCR reads, TCRdb lists one record per CDR3 protein. The repertoire includes roughly 24,000 distinct CDR3 sequences, around 43% of them detected once, and under 35% sits in the top ten. Source: PBMCs, taken before or after stereotactic body radiation therapy (not recorded which). This TCR came from a donor of 50 years or more with non-small cell lung cancer.

CDR3 bases: TGCGCCAGCAGCTTCCTCGGACAGCATGGAGAGACCCAGTACTTC. Encoded protein: CASSFLGQHGETQYF. The chain carries TRBV5-1 and TRBJ2-5, with a tentative D call TRBD1 (6 bases). The CDR3 loop spans 15 amino acids. The germline V and J ends were trimmed by 2 bases and 4 bases, with 15 bases remaining between them. Looked up from germline, CDR1 is SGHRS and CDR2 is YFSETQ.